This T cell receptor (beta chain) was recorded in a study of regulatory T cells in long-lasting Graves disease. Study background: Graves' patients who were just diagnosed had used antithyroid drugs for under 3 months.

Through Arm-PCR of CDR3 regions and iRepertoire HTBI primers, TCR beta libraries were built. One entry per CDR3 protein results from TCRdb running MiXCR on the multiplex PCR reads. The top ten clones hold around 11% of a sample with roughly 610,000 distinct CDR3 sequences, about 16% of them seen once. Time point here: newly diagnosed GD, antithyroid drugs for less than 3 months. PBMC-extracted RNA yielded the TCR library. The germline CDR1 and CDR2 sequences are DFQATT and SNEGSKA (reference sequence). The V gene lost 0 bases and the J gene lost 0 bases, with 11 bases spanning the gap. CDR3 length: 16 amino acids. This sample was shared with a second study, whose subject was T cells in Graves' hyperthyroidism and ophthalmopathy. That study reports: These patients, aged 18 to 65, had recently diagnosed hyperthyroidism lasting under 2 months. In the blood, most expanded thyroid clonotypes above 0.001 appeared as well.

V and J are TRBV20-1 and TRBJ2-2; D ambiguous. The sequence derives from a man between 18 and 29 years old with Graves disease. Sequencing was performed on peripheral blood mononuclear cells (PBMCs), taken at new diagnosis, from a patient treated with antithyroid drugs. CDR3 coding DNA: TGCAGTGCTAGAGATTTAGGCAGGTCGAACACCGGGGAGCTGTTTTTT. This codes for CSARDLGRSNTGELFF.